The present TCR beta chain was sequenced within a study of OX40 agonist ivuxolimab in advanced cancers. Some background on the complete study: The costimulatory receptor OX40 (CD134) was targeted by ivuxolimab, a fully human IgG2 agonistic monoclonal antibody. Intravenous ivuxolimab was administered to patients every 2 weeks at six dose levels: 0.01, 0.1, 0.3, 1.5, 3 and 10 mg/kg. Of the approximately 54 patients in dose escalation, 19 had hepatocellular carcinoma, some 15 had melanoma, 9 had renal cell carcinoma and 9 had head and neck cancer. The dose-escalation cohort was 82.7% male with a mean age of roughly 62 years, ranging from about 20 to 85. Prior anti-PD-1, anti-PD-L1 or anti-CTLA-4 therapy was permitted, and checkpoint inhibitors had been received by about 36% of dose-escalation patients. Three dose-escalation patients achieved partial responses, one with hepatocellular carcinoma and two with cutaneous melanoma. The purpose of peripheral TCRbeta sequencing was to test whether ivuxolimab changed TCR sequence diversity and led to clonal T-cell expansion. The monotherapy dose-escalation portion (N ≈ 52 patients) of the phase I ivuxolimab trial is reported in the paper.

As regards this clone: Its antigen is currently not known. No clone much larger than this one lies a single base away; base qualities are absent.

Patients with a history of autoimmune disease or receiving systemic immunosuppression were excluded from the trial. Peripheral blood for TCR sequencing was drawn from every dose cohort at baseline, at cycle 4 day 1 and at cycle 7 day 1. Samples were obtained from an open-label, multicenter, first-in-human phase I dose-escalation trial of ivuxolimab. Adults with locally advanced or metastatic melanoma, renal cell, hepatocellular, or head and neck squamous cell carcinoma were enrolled in the trial. Before TCR sequencing, CD4+ T cells and CD8+ T cells from peripheral blood were sorted into separate populations. Genomic DNA was isolated from the sorted cells so that the TCRbeta CDR3 region could be sequenced. The immunoSEQ Assay was used for sequencing of TCRbeta CDR3 regions. TCRdb took this table from immuneACCESS and kept in-frame rearrangements with V and J called. Such tables lack part of the clones; where checked against another copy, unresolved V genes explain under half of the gap, and the rest is unexplained. The sample table contains about 31,000 clones; only one count was recorded for more than 85% of them. The top ten hold roughly 40% of the sample.

The paper's findings and limits, for the study overall: Low levels of normalized T-cell clonal expansion were also seen in some patients who did not respond. After ivuxolimab, CD8+ T cells had more expanded clones than CD4+ T cells on average. Which antigens the clonally expanded peripheral T cells were specific for was not determined. At doses from 0.1 to 3.0 mg/kg, clonal expansion was seen in both CD4+ and CD8+ blood T cells between baseline and week 6. In partial responders in the 0.1-3.0 mg/kg groups, normalized peripheral clonal expansion was found to be among the lowest, especially among CD8+ T cells.

The starting material was CD4+ or CD8+ T cells sorted from blood, obtained in a trial of the OX40 agonist ivuxolimab. The clonotype comes from an adult with an advanced solid tumor such as melanoma, head and neck, liver or kidney cancer.

CDR3 sequence: CASSLADPGAYEQYF. The nucleotides are TGTGCCAGCAGCTTAGCTGACCCGGGGGCCTACGAGCAGTACTTC. The chain is made from TRBV7-9 and TRBJ2-7; possibly the D gene is TRBD2, per 6 matching bases. From the cysteine up to the phenylalanine, the CDR3 has a length of 15 residues. Only the CDR3 region is kept as DNA, spanning 45 bases read in frame from base 1. The germline V gene (reference sequence) provides CDR1 SEHNR and CDR2 FQNEAQ. V is shortened by 0 bases, J by 2 bases, and the region joining them spans 11 bases.